What follows are 9 T cell receptor beta chains derived from one specimen sequenced in a study of lung T cells in sarcoidosis with Löfgren's syndrome. Each CDR3 protein is one row after TCRdb ran MiXCR on the reads. Of 9,400 or so distinct CDR3 sequences in the sample, roughly 21% were seen once. What was sequenced was CD4+ T cells from bronchoalveolar lavage. The receptors here all came from a human donor with sarcoidosis (Löfgren's syndrome or another form), or a control subject (not recorded which).

This clonotype was detected ten times or more. V and J are TRBV11-3 and TRBJ2-1, with a possible D match to TRBD1 (6 bases). V lost 5 bases to trimming and J lost 8 bases, with 13 bases between them. The germline gives CDR1 SGHNT, CDR2 YENEEA. This CDR3 comprises 13 residues. The CDR3 spells CASSPRGWDEQFF. CDR3 nucleotides: TGTGCCAGCAGCCCGAGGGGGTGGGATGAGCAGTTCTTC.

At least ten counts were recorded for this clonotype. V gene TRBV19 combines with J gene TRBJ2-7; D unresolved. Trimming stripped 3 bases from V and 5 bases from J, with 11 bases between. CDR1 is LNHDA, CDR2 SQIVND, per germline (reference sequence). This CDR3 spans 13 amino acids. CDR3: CASSMNPQDEQYF. CDR3 in DNA: TGTGCCAGTAGTATGAACCCCCAGGACGAGCAGTACTTC.

This clonotype was detected ten times or more. The gene calls are TRBV11-2 and TRBJ1-1; weak D call: TRBD1 (5 bases). The length of the CDR3 is 19 residues. Germline lookup yields CDR1 SGHAT and CDR2 FQNNGV. Trimming pared 0 bases from V and 0 bases from J, leaving 20 bases between. The CDR3: CASSLERQGFNLMNTEAFF. As DNA, the CDR3 is TGTGCCAGCAGCTTAGAGCGCCAGGGATTCAATCTGATGAACACTGAAGCTTTCTTT. Variable domain in full (rest from reference TRBV11-2 and TRBJ1-1): EAGVAQSPRYKIIEKRQSVAFWCNPISGHATLYWYQQILGQGPKLLIQFQNNGVVDDSQLPKDRFSAERLKGVDSTLKIQPAKLEDSAVYLCASSLERQGFNLMNTEAFFGQGTRLTVV.

This clonotype was seen ten or more times. This sequence joins TRBV28 and TRBJ1-2, with D possibly TRBD1 on 6 matching bases. The CDR3 sequence is 14 residues long. Germline values: CDR1 MDHEN, CDR2 SYDVKM. The V gene lost 8 bases and the J gene lost 4 bases, with 17 bases spanning the gap. CDR3 nucleotides: TGTGCCAGCCGTGGGGGGCTCCCGGTCTATGGCTACACCTTC. Its protein is CASRGGLPVYGYTF.

Judged by abundance, this clonotype is medium-sized. The chain has TRBV28 and TRBJ1-5; weak D call: TRBD1 (5 bases). The CDR3 spans 12 residues. The germline CDR1 and CDR2 sequences are MDHEN and SYDVKM. With 5 bases removed from V and 7 bases from J, the gap between germline ends came to 9 bases. CDR3 in amino acids: CASSTRQQPQHF. CDR3 nucleotides: TGTGCCAGCAGTACGAGACAGCAGCCCCAGCATTTT.

This clonotype was picked up many times. The chain is built from TRBV18 and TRBJ2-5; tentative D call: TRBD1 (5 bases). Trimming left V 6 bases short and J 4 bases short, with 12 bases between. CDR3 length: 13 residues. The germline V gene encodes CDR1 KGHSH and CDR2 LQKENI. The CDR3 reads CASSDKNGETQYF. CDR3 sequence (DNA): TGTGCCAGCTCGGACAAAAATGGAGAGACCCAGTACTTC.

By sample fraction, this clonotype is medium-sized. The rearrangement joins TRBV7-2 to TRBJ2-3, with 7 nucleotides matching TRBD2. After removal of 1 base from V and 1 base from J, the junction contained 5 bases not matched to a gene. Germline loops: CDR1 SGHTA, CDR2 FQGNSA. This CDR3 has 16 residues. The CDR3 DNA reads as TGTGCCAGCAGCTTAGAGGCTACTAGCGGCACAGATACGCAGTATTTT. Translating it yields CASSLEATSGTDTQYF.

As concerns this clonotype: This may be a read error, as it is one base from a much larger clone. The CDR3 carries no conserved terminal phenylalanine or tryptophan, so it likely arises from a read error. The chain uses TRBV30 and TRBJ2-5, with 12 bases that match TRBD2. The trim removed 0 bases at V and 1 base at J, leaving 3 bases unmatched. Germline CDR1 is GTSNPN and CDR2 is SVGIG (reference sequence). This CDR3 contains 16 residues. The CDR3 protein is CAWSVGLAGFQETQYS. CDR3 nucleotide sequence: TGTGCCTGGAGTGTCGGACTAGCGGGATTCCAAGAGACCCAGTACTCC.

The chain carries TRBV2 and TRBJ1-5; possible D gene TRBD1, 5 bases. V dropped 8 bases and J dropped 1 base, with 9 bases sitting between them. CDR3 length equals 13 residues. Germline-derived CDR1 and CDR2 are SNHLY and FYNNEI. CDR3 in DNA: TGTGCCAGCGACAGTAGAAGCAATCAGCCCCAGCATTTT. This encodes CASDSRSNQPQHF.